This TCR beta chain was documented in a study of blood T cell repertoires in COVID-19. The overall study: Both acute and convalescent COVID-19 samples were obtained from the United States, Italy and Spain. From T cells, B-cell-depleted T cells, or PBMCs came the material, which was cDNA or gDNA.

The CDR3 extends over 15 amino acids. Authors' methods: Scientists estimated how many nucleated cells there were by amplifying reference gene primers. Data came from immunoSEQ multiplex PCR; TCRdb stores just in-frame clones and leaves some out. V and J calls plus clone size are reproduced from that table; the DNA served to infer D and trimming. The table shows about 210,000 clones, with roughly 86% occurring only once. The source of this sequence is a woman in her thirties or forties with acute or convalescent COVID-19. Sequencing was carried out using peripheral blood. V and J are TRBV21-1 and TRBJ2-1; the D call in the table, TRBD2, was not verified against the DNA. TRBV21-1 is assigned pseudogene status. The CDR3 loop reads CASSKVPLTYNEQFF. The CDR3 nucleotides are TGTGCCAGCAGCAAAGTACCCCTAACCTACAATGAGCAGTTCTTC.